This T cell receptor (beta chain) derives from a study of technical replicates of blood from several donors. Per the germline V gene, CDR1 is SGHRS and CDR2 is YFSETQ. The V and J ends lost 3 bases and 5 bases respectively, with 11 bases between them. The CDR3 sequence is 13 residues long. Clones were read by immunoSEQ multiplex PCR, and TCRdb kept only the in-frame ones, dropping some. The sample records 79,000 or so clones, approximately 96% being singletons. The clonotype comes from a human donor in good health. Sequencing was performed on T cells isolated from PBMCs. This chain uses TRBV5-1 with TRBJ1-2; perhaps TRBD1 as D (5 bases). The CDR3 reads CASSSEGRYGYTF. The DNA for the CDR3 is TGCGCCAGCAGCTCGGAGGGGCGATATGGCTACACCTTC. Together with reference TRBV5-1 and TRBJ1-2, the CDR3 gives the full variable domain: KAGVTQTPRYLIKTRGQQVTLSCSPISGHRSVSWYQQTPGQGLQFLFEYFSETQRNKGNFPGRFSGRQFSNSRSEMNVSTLELGDSALYLCASSSEGRYGYTFGSGTRLTVV.